These T cell receptor beta chains were read from a single sample in a study of regulatory T cells in long-lasting Graves disease. TCRdb reanalysed the multiplex PCR reads using MiXCR and keeps one entry per CDR3 protein. The profile covers about 460,000 distinct CDR3 sequences, with roughly 23% appearing a single time and less than 15% taken by the ten largest. The material sequenced was peripheral blood mononuclear cells (PBMCs), taken when the disease was refractory, from a patient treated with antithyroid drugs. These TCRs come from a female donor with Graves disease. Both conserved end residues are part of each CDR3. Each record gives: J gene, clone size, D gene, V gene, CDR3 protein, CDR3 DNA. A D gene is named only where the DNA matches it firmly. A clone size is listed for some rows: how often the clone was seen (once, few, many), or a class if it is expanded.

j_call: TRBJ1-6; clone_size: many; d_call: .; v_call: TRBV12-3/TRBV12-4; cdr3_aa: CASREQGNNSPLHF; cdr3_nt: TGTGCCAGCAGGGAACAGGGTAACAATTCACCCCTCCACTTT
j_call: TRBJ1-2; clone_size: many; d_call: .; v_call: TRBV28; cdr3_aa: CASQASNYGYTF; cdr3_nt: TGTGCCAGCCAAGCTTCTAACTATGGCTACACCTTC
j_call: TRBJ2-5; clone_size: many; d_call: TRBD1; v_call: TRBV2; cdr3_aa: CASGTESVGETQYF; cdr3_nt: TGTGCCAGCGGGACAGAGTCAGTCGGGGAGACCCAGTACTTC
j_call: TRBJ2-3; clone_size: once; d_call: .; v_call: TRBV6-5; cdr3_aa: CASSYETGGVDTQYF; cdr3_nt: TGTGCCAGCAGTTACGAGACAGGAGGTGTAGATACGCAGTATTTT
j_call: TRBJ1-6; clone_size: many; d_call: .; v_call: TRBV7-2; cdr3_aa: CASSPTSTGSFRWALHF; cdr3_nt: TGTGCCAGCAGCCCGACCAGTACAGGGTCCTTTCGTTGGGCCCTCCACTTT
j_call: TRBJ2-3; clone_size: .; d_call: TRBD2; v_call: TRBV6-1; cdr3_aa: CASREIAGVGADTQYF; cdr3_nt: TGTGCCAGCAGGGAAATAGCGGGAGTAGGGGCAGATACGCAGTATTTT
j_call: TRBJ2-7; clone_size: many; d_call: .; v_call: TRBV6-1; cdr3_aa: CASSTPPGTVSYEQYF; cdr3_nt: TGTGCCAGCAGTACACCCCCCGGGACGGTCTCCTACGAGCAGTACTTC
j_call: TRBJ2-1; clone_size: few; d_call: .; v_call: TRBV7-6; cdr3_aa: CASSLLDRGNEQFF; cdr3_nt: TGTGCCAGCAGCTTATTGGACCGCGGCAATGAGCAGTTCTTC
j_call: TRBJ1-1; clone_size: many; d_call: .; v_call: TRBV2; cdr3_aa: CASTQGSTEAFF; cdr3_nt: TGTGCCAGCACACAGGGTAGTACTGAAGCTTTCTTT
j_call: TRBJ2-4; clone_size: few; d_call: TRBD1; v_call: TRBV5-1; cdr3_aa: CASSSRTGEGNIQYF; cdr3_nt: TGCGCCAGCAGCTCCCGGACAGGGGAGGGAAACATTCAGTACTTC
j_call: TRBJ1-1; clone_size: many; d_call: .; v_call: TRBV6-1; cdr3_aa: CASRQGHKAFF; cdr3_nt: TGTGCCAGCAGGCAGGGGCATAAAGCTTTCTTT
j_call: TRBJ1-4; clone_size: .; d_call: .; v_call: TRBV5-1; cdr3_aa: CASSSAPATNEKLFF; cdr3_nt: TGCGCCAGCAGCTCTGCTCCCGCAACTAATGAAAAACTGTTTTTT
j_call: TRBJ2-4; clone_size: many; d_call: .; v_call: TRBV12-3/TRBV12-4; cdr3_aa: CASSTTTLPKNIQYF; cdr3_nt: TGTGCCAGCAGTACGACGACTCTCCCCAAAAACATTCAGTACTTC
j_call: TRBJ1-2; clone_size: .; d_call: .; v_call: TRBV7-2; cdr3_aa: CASSFTLPSRGYTF; cdr3_nt: TGTGCCAGCAGCTTCACCCTCCCGAGCCGTGGCTACACCTTC
j_call: TRBJ2-7; clone_size: many; d_call: .; v_call: TRBV6-1; cdr3_aa: CASSLEGHEQYF; cdr3_nt: TGTGCCAGCAGTCTGGAGGGCCACGAGCAGTACTTC
j_call: TRBJ2-7; clone_size: many; d_call: .; v_call: TRBV20-1; cdr3_aa: CSAVGVADSYEQYF; cdr3_nt: TGCAGTGCTGTGGGAGTAGCGGACTCCTACGAGCAGTACTTC
j_call: TRBJ2-7; clone_size: few; d_call: TRBD1; v_call: TRBV20-1; cdr3_aa: CSPGQGIYEQYF; cdr3_nt: TGCAGTCCCGGACAGGGGATCTACGAGCAGTACTTC
j_call: TRBJ2-6; clone_size: many; d_call: .; v_call: TRBV6-1; cdr3_aa: CASIHGLRLGSGANVLTF; cdr3_nt: TGTGCCAGCATTCATGGCCTCCGATTGGGTTCTGGGGCCAACGTCCTGACTTTC
j_call: TRBJ1-1; clone_size: .; d_call: .; v_call: TRBV3-1; cdr3_aa: CASSQEEGGGNTEAFF; cdr3_nt: TGTGCCAGCAGCCAAGAGGAGGGGGGGGGGAACACTGAAGCTTTCTTT
j_call: TRBJ1-1; clone_size: many; d_call: .; v_call: TRBV28; cdr3_aa: CASNEQGENTEAFF; cdr3_nt: TGTGCCAGCAACGAGCAGGGTGAGAACACTGAAGCTTTCTTT
j_call: TRBJ2-7; clone_size: many; d_call: .; v_call: TRBV2; cdr3_aa: CASKGVMVEQYF; cdr3_nt: TGTGCCAGCAAGGGGGTAATGGTCGAGCAGTACTTC
j_call: TRBJ1-1; clone_size: many; d_call: .; v_call: TRBV12-3/TRBV12-4; cdr3_aa: CASIRGPFIDKGTEAFF; cdr3_nt: TGTGCCAGCATTCGGGGACCCTTTATCGATAAGGGCACTGAAGCTTTCTTT
j_call: TRBJ2-1; clone_size: .; d_call: .; v_call: TRBV28; cdr3_aa: CASSITRKNEQFF; cdr3_nt: TGTGCCAGCAGTATTACTAGGAAGAATGAGCAGTTCTTC
j_call: TRBJ2-7; clone_size: many; d_call: .; v_call: TRBV15; cdr3_aa: CATSNGQPGYEQYF; cdr3_nt: TGTGCCACCAGCAACGGACAGCCGGGCTACGAGCAGTACTTC
j_call: TRBJ1-5; clone_size: .; d_call: .; v_call: TRBV7-6; cdr3_aa: CASSFGAGPSNQPQHF; cdr3_nt: TGTGCCAGCAGCTTCGGAGCAGGGCCCAGCAATCAGCCCCAGCATTTT
j_call: TRBJ2-2; clone_size: .; d_call: TRBD1; v_call: TRBV6-2/TRBV6-3; cdr3_aa: CASSYPRQGFTGELFF; cdr3_nt: TGTGCCAGCAGTTACCCACGACAGGGATTCACCGGGGAGCTGTTTTTT
j_call: TRBJ2-7; clone_size: .; d_call: .; v_call: TRBV19; cdr3_aa: CASSHPQTYEQYF; cdr3_nt: TGTGCCAGTTCCCACCCCCAGACCTACGAGCAGTACTTC
j_call: TRBJ2-7; clone_size: .; d_call: .; v_call: TRBV30; cdr3_aa: CAWTGQLRLISYYEQYF; cdr3_nt: TGTGCCTGGACTGGACAGCTACGTCTTATTTCATACTACGAGCAGTACTTC
j_call: TRBJ2-2; clone_size: many; d_call: TRBD2; v_call: TRBV29-1; cdr3_aa: CSAGRLAGDTGELFF; cdr3_nt: TGCAGCGCTGGACGACTAGCGGGGGACACCGGGGAGCTGTTTTTT
j_call: TRBJ2-7; clone_size: few; d_call: .; v_call: TRBV6-1; cdr3_aa: CASSRRTGTYEQYF; cdr3_nt: TGTGCCAGCAGTCGGCGAACAGGGACCTACGAGCAGTACTTC
j_call: TRBJ2-1; clone_size: .; d_call: TRBD2; v_call: TRBV12-3/TRBV12-4; cdr3_aa: CASSFWGGGDLQDEQFF; cdr3_nt: TGTGCCAGCAGTTTTTGGGGCGGGGGGGACCTTCAGGATGAGCAGTTCTTC
j_call: TRBJ2-7; clone_size: .; d_call: .; v_call: TRBV7-9; cdr3_aa: CASRETSTEQYF; cdr3_nt: TGTGCCAGCAGAGAGACTAGTACCGAGCAGTACTTC
j_call: TRBJ1-1; clone_size: many; d_call: .; v_call: TRBV6-5; cdr3_aa: CASSYSEKAFF; cdr3_nt: TGTGCCAGCAGTTACAGTGAGAAAGCTTTCTTT
j_call: TRBJ2-1; clone_size: .; d_call: TRBD1; v_call: TRBV6-1; cdr3_aa: CASTRDRGYYNEQFF; cdr3_nt: TGTGCCAGCACCCGGGACAGGGGATACTACAATGAGCAGTTCTTC
j_call: TRBJ2-7; clone_size: .; d_call: TRBD1; v_call: TRBV6-1; cdr3_aa: CASTRTGLSYEQYF; cdr3_nt: TGTGCCAGCACTCGGACAGGACTCTCCTACGAGCAGTACTTC
j_call: TRBJ2-5; clone_size: many; d_call: .; v_call: TRBV20-1; cdr3_aa: CSATDWTNQETQYF; cdr3_nt: TGCAGTGCAACAGATTGGACTAACCAAGAGACCCAGTACTTC
j_call: TRBJ1-6; clone_size: few; d_call: .; v_call: TRBV2; cdr3_aa: CASRKPKSPLHF; cdr3_nt: TGTGCCAGCAGGAAACCGAAATCACCCCTCCACTTT
j_call: TRBJ2-5; clone_size: .; d_call: .; v_call: TRBV6-2/TRBV6-3; cdr3_aa: CASSQGAVYQETQYF; cdr3_nt: TGTGCCAGCAGTCAAGGAGCGGTGTACCAAGAGACCCAGTACTTC
j_call: TRBJ2-7; clone_size: .; d_call: .; v_call: TRBV10-3; cdr3_aa: CAISEGPGRIEQYF; cdr3_nt: TGTGCCATCAGTGAGGGGCCGGGGAGGATCGAGCAGTACTTC
j_call: TRBJ1-4; clone_size: few; d_call: .; v_call: TRBV19; cdr3_aa: CATTPVGTNEKLFF; cdr3_nt: TGTGCCACCACGCCCGTAGGAACTAATGAAAAACTGTTTTTT
j_call: TRBJ1-2; clone_size: .; d_call: .; v_call: TRBV5-1; cdr3_aa: CASSLNRIIYGYTF; cdr3_nt: TGCGCCAGCAGCTTGAACAGGATAATCTATGGCTACACCTTC
j_call: TRBJ1-2; clone_size: many; d_call: .; v_call: TRBV9; cdr3_aa: CASSVGRAGYGYTF; cdr3_nt: TGTGCCAGCAGCGTAGGCAGGGCAGGCTATGGCTACACCTTC
j_call: TRBJ1-5; clone_size: many; d_call: TRBD1; v_call: TRBV16; cdr3_aa: CASSQSGTGDQPQHF; cdr3_nt: TGTGCCAGCAGCCAATCAGGGACAGGGGATCAGCCCCAGCATTTT
j_call: TRBJ2-1; clone_size: few; d_call: TRBD2; v_call: TRBV11-3; cdr3_aa: CASSYQLAGGSNEQFF; cdr3_nt: TGTGCCAGCAGCTATCAACTAGCGGGAGGGTCGAATGAGCAGTTCTTC
j_call: TRBJ1-1; clone_size: .; d_call: .; v_call: TRBV6-1; cdr3_aa: CASRDGLNTEAFF; cdr3_nt: TGTGCCAGCAGAGACGGTTTGAACACTGAAGCTTTCTTT
j_call: TRBJ1-4; clone_size: .; d_call: TRBD1; v_call: TRBV2; cdr3_aa: CASSPITGVDVAVEKLSF; cdr3_nt: TGTGCCAGCAGCCCAATTACAGGGGTCGACGTGGCGGTCGAAAAACTGTCTTTT
j_call: TRBJ1-3; clone_size: .; d_call: .; v_call: TRBV19; cdr3_aa: CASSTRRQDGNTIYF; cdr3_nt: TGTGCCAGTAGTACCCGACGACAGGACGGAAACACCATATATTTT
j_call: TRBJ1-3; clone_size: .; d_call: .; v_call: TRBV5-1; cdr3_aa: CASSLGAPGQRDTIYF; cdr3_nt: TGCGCCAGCAGCTTGGGGGCACCGGGACAACGAGACACCATATATTTT
j_call: TRBJ1-2; clone_size: few; d_call: .; v_call: TRBV20-1; cdr3_aa: CSASGAVYGYTF; cdr3_nt: TGCAGTGCTTCTGGGGCAGTATATGGCTACACCTTC
j_call: TRBJ1-4; clone_size: few; d_call: TRBD1; v_call: TRBV4-1; cdr3_aa: CASRKGTAEKLFF; cdr3_nt: TGCGCCAGCAGAAAAGGGACAGCCGAAAAACTGTTTTTT
j_call: TRBJ1-6; clone_size: few; d_call: .; v_call: TRBV5-8; cdr3_aa: CASSLPGWEHSPLHF; cdr3_nt: TGTGCCAGCAGCTTACCGGGATGGGAGCATTCACCCCTCCACTTT
j_call: TRBJ2-5; clone_size: many; d_call: TRBD2; v_call: TRBV2; cdr3_aa: CASSDRTSRYETQYF; cdr3_nt: TGTGCCAGCAGTGATAGGACTAGCCGGTATGAGACCCAGTACTTC
j_call: TRBJ1-5; clone_size: many; d_call: .; v_call: TRBV6-1; cdr3_aa: CASSTRTSNQPQHF; cdr3_nt: TGTGCCAGCAGTACGCGGACCTCCAATCAGCCCCAGCATTTT
j_call: TRBJ2-7; clone_size: .; d_call: TRBD2; v_call: TRBV30; cdr3_aa: CAWTSGRSLEQYF; cdr3_nt: TGTGCCTGGACGAGCGGGAGGTCCCTCGAGCAGTACTTC
j_call: TRBJ2-4; clone_size: many; d_call: .; v_call: TRBV27; cdr3_aa: CASSTPEAKNIQYF; cdr3_nt: TGTGCCAGCAGTACCCCTGAGGCCAAAAACATTCAGTACTTC